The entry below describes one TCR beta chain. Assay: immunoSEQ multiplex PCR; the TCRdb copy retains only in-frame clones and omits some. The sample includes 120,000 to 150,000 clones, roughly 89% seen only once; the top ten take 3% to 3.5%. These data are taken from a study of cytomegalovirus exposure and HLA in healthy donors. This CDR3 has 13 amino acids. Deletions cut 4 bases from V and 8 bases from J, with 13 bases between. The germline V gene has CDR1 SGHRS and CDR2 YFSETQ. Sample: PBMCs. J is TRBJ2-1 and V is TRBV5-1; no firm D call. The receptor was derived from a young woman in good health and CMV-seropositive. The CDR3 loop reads CASSDKRYDEQFF. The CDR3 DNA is TGCGCCAGCAGCGACAAACGCTATGATGAGCAGTTCTTC.